This T cell receptor (beta chain) emerged from a study of CD8 T cells in ankylosing spondylitis. In TCRdb, the 5' RACE reads were re-called with MiXCR into one record per CDR3 protein. The sample holds a few hundred thousand distinct CDR3 sequences; around 20% are singletons and the top ten take around 17%. In its sample, this clonotype was seen a few times. Its antigen is not known. Trimming stripped 0 bases from V and 7 bases from J, with 9 bases between. CDR1 is LNHNV and CDR2 is YYDKDF in the germline V gene (reference sequence). The CDR3 length is 13 residues. Study-wide results and caveats: Fewer than 10 highly homologous variants formed a TCR beta motif that appeared characteristic of ankylosing spondylitis blood.

V and J are TRBV15 and TRBJ1-2; D gene uncertain. This TCR was recovered from a male donor with ankylosing spondylitis. Sequencing was carried out using blood, either unsorted or a sorted T cell fraction (not recorded which). CDR3 DNA sequence: TGTGCCACCAGCAGAGATTCCGGGTTTGGCTACACCTTC. This codes for CATSRDSGFGYTF.